The 10 T cell receptor beta chains below come from one sample, sequenced in a study of low-dose radiotherapy and immunotherapy resistance in tumors. Primers targeting TRAV and TRBV primed first-strand cDNA, covering alpha and beta chains. TCRs underwent roughly 19 PCR cycles of amplification with a constant-region primer and V-primer adapter. MiXCR, run by TCRdb on the reads, gives a single entry per CDR3 protein. The table lists about 10,000 distinct CDR3 sequences, over 35% of them singletons. The source is a human donor with advanced metastatic prostate, ovarian, gallbladder or colorectal cancer (not recorded which). This table probably holds off-target reads from a library built for another chain.

This clonotype was detected only a few times. The chain has TRBV20-1 and TRBJ1-4, with TRBD1 as a possible D gene (6 bases). Looked up from germline, CDR1 is DFQATT and CDR2 is SNEGSKA (reference sequence). Trimming shortened V by 4 bases and J by 10 bases, and 16 bases separated the two germline ends. The CDR3 is 13 residues long. For the CDR3, the DNA is TGCAGTGCTACCGGGGGCAGTAGGGGAAAACTGTTTTTT. Translating gives CSATGGSRGKLFF.

This clonotype was counted only a few times. The chain uses TRBV7-2 and TRBJ2-2; TRBD2 matches 8 bases. The germline gives CDR1 SGHTA, CDR2 FQGNSA. The CDR3 runs 15 residues. The V segment lost 4 bases and the J segment 5 bases; nucleotides outside the gene matches: 6. The CDR3 protein is CASSSPGGGTGELFF. The CDR3 DNA is TGTGCCAGCAGCTCCCCCGGGGGGGGGACCGGGGAGCTGTTTTTT.

The rearrangement joins TRBV7-6 to TRBJ2-1; D is undetermined. This CDR3 has 13 residues. V was clipped by 3 bases and J by 2 bases, with 5 bases between them. The germline V gene encodes CDR1 SGHVS and CDR2 FNYEAQ. The DNA of the CDR3 is TGTGCCAGCAGCTTCGCCACCTACAATGAGCAGTTCTTC. This sequence encodes CASSFATYNEQFF.

This clonotype was picked up a small number of times. The rearrangement uses TRBV3-1 and TRBJ2-7; D call uncertain. The CDR3 spans 15 residues. Germline V gene sequence: CDR1 LGHDT, CDR2 YNNKEL (reference sequence). The germline V and J ends were trimmed by 0 bases and 3 bases, with 12 bases remaining between them. Here the CDR3 DNA reads TGTGCCAGCAGCCAAGATAATGGCAGGTTCTACGAGCAGTACTTC. As protein: CASSQDNGRFYEQYF.

This clonotype was observed a handful of times. The rearrangement links TRBV7-2 to TRBJ2-7; TRBD1 matches at 8 bases. Germline V gene sequence: CDR1 SGHTA, CDR2 FQGNSA. Trimming at V came to 5 bases and at J to 4 bases, leaving 4 bases not matched to a gene. This CDR3 spans 13 amino acids. The CDR3 reads CASSDGQGYEQYF. The CDR3 DNA is TGTGCCAGCAGCGACGGACAGGGTTACGAGCAGTACTTC.

This rearrangement joins TRBV20-1 to TRBJ2-3, with 7 positions matching TRBD2. There are 14 residues in the CDR3. The trim removed 5 bases at V and 3 bases at J, leaving 8 bases unmatched. The germline CDR1 and CDR2 sequences are DFQATT and SNEGSKA (reference sequence). The CDR3 bases are TGCAGTGCTTCCATTAGCGGGCCGACAGATACGCAGTATTTT. As protein: CSASISGPTDTQYF.

The genes are TRBV28 and TRBJ1-1, with 7 nucleotides matching TRBD1. There are 17 residues in the CDR3. J gave up 7 bases and V 6 bases, and 20 bases lay outside the gene matches. The germline V gene encodes CDR1 MDHEN and CDR2 SYDVKM. The CDR3 DNA sequence: TGTGCCAGCAGCATCCATGGACAGGCTTCTTCTAGCGGTGAAGCTTTCTTT. Protein sequence: CASSIHGQASSSGEAFF. Complete variable domain (other parts from reference TRBV28 and TRBJ1-1): DVKVTQSSRYLVKRTGEKVFLECVQDMDHENMFWYRQDPGLGLRLIYFSYDVKMKEKGDIPEGYSVSREKKERFSLILESASTNQTSMYLCASSIHGQASSSGEAFFGQGTRLTVV.

This clonotype showed up just once. The chain joins TRBV12-3 or TRBV12-4 to TRBJ2-1; the D gene is possibly TRBD2 (5 bases). V gave up 7 bases and J gave up 9 bases, with 16 bases separating them. The CDR3 has 13 amino acids. The CDR3 DNA reads as TGTGCCAGCACCATATTGGGAGATCTTGAGCAGTTCTTC. Translation: CASTILGDLEQFF.

Sample share makes this clonotype medium-sized. The chain employs TRBV7-2 and TRBJ2-7, with D maybe TRBD1 (5 bases). Germline loops: CDR1 SGHTA, CDR2 FQGNSA. V shed 2 bases and J shed 2 bases, with 10 bases lying between them. This CDR3 is 14 amino acids long. The DNA for the CDR3 is TGTGCCAGCAGCTTAAATATAGGGGCCTACGAGCAGTACTTC. Protein product: CASSLNIGAYEQYF.

V and J are TRBV29-1 and TRBJ1-5, with D possibly matching TRBD1 (5 bases). CDR3 length equals 12 residues. Germline CDR1 and CDR2: SQVTM and ANQGSEA. V was pared by 6 bases and J by 8 bases, with 14 bases between. Here the CDR3 reads CSVREGNEPQHF. As DNA, the CDR3 is TGCAGCGTACGGGAGGGGAATGAGCCCCAGCATTTT.